A selection of T cell receptor beta chains follows, all from one sample in a study of blood T cell repertoires in COVID-19. Generated by immunoSEQ multiplex PCR, the TCRdb table keeps only in-frame clones and is missing some. This table has roughly 500,000 clones, about 85% appearing once. Sequenced material: PBMCs or T cells enriched from blood (not recorded which). Receptors were obtained from a woman aged 60-75 years who had recovered from COVID-19. Each CDR3 is given with its conserved first and last residue. D genes are given only for firm matches. Clone size appears in some rows only: once, few, many, or a class for an expanded clone.

V gene: TRBV5-1; D gene: NA; clone size: NA; J gene: TRBJ1-1; CDR3 protein: CASSLQGTEAFF; CDR3 DNA: TGCGCCAGCAGCCTGCAGGGTACTGAAGCTTTCTTT
V gene: TRBV9; D gene: TRBD2; clone size: NA; J gene: TRBJ2-7; CDR3 protein: CASNPSGDYTYEQYF; CDR3 DNA: TGTGCCAGCAACCCCTCGGGGGACTACACCTACGAGCAGTACTTC
V gene: TRBV2; D gene: NA; clone size: NA; J gene: TRBJ1-3; CDR3 protein: CASRAGADTIYF; CDR3 DNA: TGTGCCAGCCGGGCGGGGGCGGACACCATATATTTT
V gene: TRBV19; D gene: TRBD1; clone size: once; J gene: TRBJ1-3; CDR3 protein: CASSGQGTISGNTIYF; CDR3 DNA: TGTGCCAGTAGTGGACAGGGGACAATCTCTGGAAACACCATATATTTT
V gene: TRBV7-9; D gene: NA; clone size: NA; J gene: TRBJ1-2; CDR3 protein: CASSHAGLYRGYTF; CDR3 DNA: TGTGCCAGCAGCCACGCAGGTCTTTATAGAGGCTACACCTTC
V gene: TRBV11-2; D gene: TRBD2; clone size: NA; J gene: TRBJ2-5; CDR3 protein: CASSLDRGSGETQYF; CDR3 DNA: TGTGCCAGCAGCTTAGATCGGGGTAGCGGGGAGACCCAGTACTTC
V gene: TRBV10-3; D gene: NA; clone size: NA; J gene: TRBJ2-6; CDR3 protein: CAIGRLGDGANVLTF; CDR3 DNA: TGTGCCATCGGTCGGCTCGGGGATGGGGCCAACGTCCTGACTTTC
V gene: TRBV20-1; D gene: TRBD1; clone size: NA; J gene: TRBJ1-2; CDR3 protein: CSSGTGNTF; CDR3 DNA: TGCAGTTCGGGGACAGGCAACACCTTC
V gene: TRBV5-6; D gene: TRBD2; clone size: NA; J gene: TRBJ2-7; CDR3 protein: CASSLGGSGGKYF; CDR3 DNA: TGTGCCAGCAGCTTGGGAGGCAGCGGGGGGAAGTACTTC
V gene: TRBV2; D gene: NA; clone size: NA; J gene: TRBJ1-2; CDR3 protein: CASRGGSPTNLYGYTF; CDR3 DNA: TGTGCCAGCAGGGGGGGGTCCCCAACCAACCTCTATGGCTACACCTTC
V gene: TRBV6-5; D gene: NA; clone size: NA; J gene: TRBJ1-2; CDR3 protein: CASCIANYGYTF; CDR3 DNA: TGTGCCAGCTGCATAGCTAACTATGGCTACACCTTC
V gene: TRBV27; D gene: TRBD1; clone size: NA; J gene: TRBJ1-4; CDR3 protein: CASSRITTGGGGEKLFF; CDR3 DNA: TGTGCCAGCAGTCGAATTACTACAGGGGGCGGGGGCGAAAAACTGTTTTTT
V gene: TRBV9; D gene: TRBD2; clone size: NA; J gene: TRBJ2-3; CDR3 protein: CASSVGPPSGGLDTQYF; CDR3 DNA: TGTGCCAGCAGCGTAGGTCCCCCTAGCGGGGGGTTGGATACGCAGTATTTT
V gene: TRBV30; D gene: TRBD1; clone size: NA; J gene: TRBJ2-5; CDR3 protein: CACQGQNQETQYF; CDR3 DNA: TGTGCCTGCCAGGGACAGAACCAAGAGACCCAGTACTTC
V gene: TRBV4-1; D gene: NA; clone size: NA; J gene: TRBJ1-1; CDR3 protein: CASSQGGRGPNTEAFF; CDR3 DNA: TGCGCCAGCAGCCAAGGTGGAAGGGGCCCGAACACTGAAGCTTTCTTT
V gene: TRBV24-1; D gene: TRBD2; clone size: NA; J gene: TRBJ2-5; CDR3 protein: CATSDPPSGGQETQYF; CDR3 DNA: TGTGCCACCAGTGACCCCCCTAGCGGGGGGCAAGAGACCCAGTACTTC
V gene: TRBV30; D gene: TRBD1; clone size: NA; J gene: TRBJ1-2; CDR3 protein: CAWSRTGTGVGYTF; CDR3 DNA: TGTGCCTGGAGTCGGACCGGGACAGGGGTCGGCTACACCTTC
V gene: TRBV5-1; D gene: NA; clone size: few; J gene: TRBJ2-5; CDR3 protein: CASSLARQGQETQYF; CDR3 DNA: TGCGCCAGCAGCTTGGCCAGGCAGGGACAAGAGACCCAGTACTTC
V gene: TRBV28; D gene: NA; clone size: NA; J gene: TRBJ1-6; CDR3 protein: CASSSQGPYNSPLHF; CDR3 DNA: TGTGCCAGCAGTTCACAGGGCCCCTATAATTCACCCCTCCACTTT
V gene: TRBV19; D gene: NA; clone size: NA; J gene: TRBJ1-4; CDR3 protein: CASSTWMGAEKLFF; CDR3 DNA: TGTGCCAGTAGTACCTGGATGGGAGCCGAAAAACTGTTTTTT
V gene: TRBV5-4; D gene: NA; clone size: NA; J gene: TRBJ2-5; CDR3 protein: CASSLAASQETQYF; CDR3 DNA: TGTGCCAGCAGCTTGGCGGCTAGTCAAGAGACCCAGTACTTC
V gene: TRBV19; D gene: NA; clone size: NA; J gene: TRBJ1-2; CDR3 protein: CASSMSEGRYGYTF; CDR3 DNA: TGTGCCAGTAGTATGTCGGAGGGTCGCTATGGCTACACCTTC
V gene: TRBV10-3; D gene: TRBD1; clone size: NA; J gene: TRBJ1-2; CDR3 protein: CAISGTGRGNYGYTF; CDR3 DNA: TGTGCCATCAGTGGGACAGGGAGGGGAAACTATGGCTACACCTTC
V gene: TRBV5-1; D gene: NA; clone size: NA; J gene: TRBJ1-4; CDR3 protein: CASSLVADNEKLFF; CDR3 DNA: TGCGCCAGCAGCTTGGTGGCAGATAATGAAAAACTGTTTTTT
V gene: TRBV7-2; D gene: TRBD1; clone size: NA; J gene: TRBJ1-1; CDR3 protein: CASSFGTGRTEAFF; CDR3 DNA: TGTGCCAGCAGCTTCGGGACAGGGAGGACTGAAGCTTTCTTT
V gene: TRBV6-5; D gene: NA; clone size: once; J gene: TRBJ1-1; CDR3 protein: CASSYLSNTEAFF; CDR3 DNA: TGTGCCAGCAGTTATCTCAGTAACACTGAAGCTTTCTTT
V gene: TRBV5-1; D gene: TRBD2; clone size: NA; J gene: TRBJ2-3; CDR3 protein: CASSLQSGVGDTQYF; CDR3 DNA: TGCGCCAGCAGCTTGCAGAGCGGGGTCGGAGATACGCAGTATTTT
V gene: TRBV6-4; D gene: NA; clone size: NA; J gene: TRBJ1-1; CDR3 protein: CASKSSTNTEAFF; CDR3 DNA: TGTGCCAGCAAAAGCTCAACGAACACTGAAGCTTTCTTT
V gene: TRBV3-1/TRBV3-2; D gene: NA; clone size: once; J gene: TRBJ1-1; CDR3 protein: CASSQEGRTEAFF; CDR3 DNA: TGTGCCAGCAGCCAAGAGGGCCGCACTGAAGCTTTCTTT
V gene: TRBV28; D gene: TRBD1; clone size: NA; J gene: TRBJ1-5; CDR3 protein: CASSLRGTGKMIWGGYSNQPQHF; CDR3 DNA: TGTGCCAGCAGTTTACGCGGGACAGGGAAAATGATTTGGGGTGGATATAGCAATCAGCCCCAGCATTTT
V gene: TRBV6-1; D gene: NA; clone size: NA; J gene: TRBJ1-1; CDR3 protein: CASSEWQMNTEAFF; CDR3 DNA: TGTGCCAGCAGTGAATGGCAAATGAACACTGAAGCTTTCTTT
V gene: TRBV11-2; D gene: TRBD1; clone size: NA; J gene: TRBJ2-1; CDR3 protein: CASRGLGQARNEQFF; CDR3 DNA: TGTGCCAGCCGCGGCCTCGGACAGGCCCGGAATGAGCAGTTCTTC
V gene: TRBV2; D gene: TRBD2; clone size: NA; J gene: TRBJ2-7; CDR3 protein: CASSGGGRYAYEQYF; CDR3 DNA: TGTGCCAGCAGTGGCGGGGGGCGATACGCCTACGAGCAGTACTTC
V gene: TRBV6-5; D gene: NA; clone size: once; J gene: TRBJ1-2; CDR3 protein: CAITQSRHYGYTF; CDR3 DNA: TGTGCCATTACACAGAGTCGACACTATGGCTACACCTTC
V gene: TRBV6-5; D gene: NA; clone size: NA; J gene: TRBJ2-7; CDR3 protein: CASSLTWAYEQYF; CDR3 DNA: TGTGCCAGCAGCCTGACTTGGGCCTACGAGCAGTACTTC